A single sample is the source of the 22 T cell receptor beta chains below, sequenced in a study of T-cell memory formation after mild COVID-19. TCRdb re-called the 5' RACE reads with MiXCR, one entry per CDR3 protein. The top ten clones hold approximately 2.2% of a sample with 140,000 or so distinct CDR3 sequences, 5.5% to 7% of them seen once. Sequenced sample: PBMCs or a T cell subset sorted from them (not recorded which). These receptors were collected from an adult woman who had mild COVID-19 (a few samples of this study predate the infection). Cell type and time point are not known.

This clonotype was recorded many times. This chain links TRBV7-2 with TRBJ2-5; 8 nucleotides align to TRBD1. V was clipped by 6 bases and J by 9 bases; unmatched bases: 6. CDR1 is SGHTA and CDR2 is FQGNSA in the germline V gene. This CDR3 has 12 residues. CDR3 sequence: CASSTGGRAQYF. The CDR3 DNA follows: TGTGCCAGCAGTACAGGGGGTAGGGCCCAGTACTTC.

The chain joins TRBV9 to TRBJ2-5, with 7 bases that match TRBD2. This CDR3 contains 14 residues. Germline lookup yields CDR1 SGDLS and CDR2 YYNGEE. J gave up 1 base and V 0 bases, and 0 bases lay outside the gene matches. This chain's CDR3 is CASSVGGSQETQYF. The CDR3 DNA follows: TGTGCCAGCAGCGTAGGCGGGAGCCAAGAGACCCAGTACTTC.

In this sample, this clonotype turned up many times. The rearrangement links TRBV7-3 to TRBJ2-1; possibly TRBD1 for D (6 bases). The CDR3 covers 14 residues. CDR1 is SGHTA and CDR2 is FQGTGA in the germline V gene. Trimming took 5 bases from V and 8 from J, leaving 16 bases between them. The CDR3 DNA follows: TGTGCCAGCAGCAGCCTCCACAGGGTCGATGAGCAGTTCTTC. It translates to CASSSLHRVDEQFF.

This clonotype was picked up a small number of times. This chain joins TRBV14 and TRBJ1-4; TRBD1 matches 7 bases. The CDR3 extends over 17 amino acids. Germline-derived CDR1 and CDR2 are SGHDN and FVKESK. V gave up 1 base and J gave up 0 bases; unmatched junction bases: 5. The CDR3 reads CASSQGRQGPTNEKLFF. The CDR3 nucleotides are TGTGCCAGCAGCCAAGGCAGACAGGGACCAACTAATGAAAAACTGTTTTTT. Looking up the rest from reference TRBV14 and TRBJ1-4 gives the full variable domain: EAGVTQFPSHSVIEKGQTVTLRCDPISGHDNLYWYRRVMGKEIKFLLHFVKESKQDESGMPNNRFLAERTGGTYSTLKVQPAELEDSGVYFCASSQGRQGPTNEKLFFGSGTQLSVL.

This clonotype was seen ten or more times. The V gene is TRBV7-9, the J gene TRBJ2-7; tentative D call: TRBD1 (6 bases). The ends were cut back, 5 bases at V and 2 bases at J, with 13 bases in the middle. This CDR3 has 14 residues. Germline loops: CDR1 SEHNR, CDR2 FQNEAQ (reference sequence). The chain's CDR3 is CASSLTGLAYEQYF. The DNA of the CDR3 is TGTGCCAGCAGCCTTACAGGGTTGGCCTACGAGCAGTACTTC.

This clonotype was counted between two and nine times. This CDR3 is CASRITGARDKLFF. CDR3 coding DNA: TGTGCCAGCAGAATAACAGGCGCACGCGACAAACTGTTTTTT. The chain links TRBV12-3 or TRBV12-4 to TRBJ1-4; D may be TRBD1 (5 bases). CDR3 length equals 14 residues. V lost 6 bases and J 11 bases, leaving 19 bases between the germline ends.

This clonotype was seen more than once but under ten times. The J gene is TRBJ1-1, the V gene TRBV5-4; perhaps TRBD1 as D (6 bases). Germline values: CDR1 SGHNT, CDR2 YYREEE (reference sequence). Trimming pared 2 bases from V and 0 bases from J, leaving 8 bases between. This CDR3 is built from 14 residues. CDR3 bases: TGTGCCAGCAGCTTCACAGGGCTGAACACTGAAGCTTTCTTT. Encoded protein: CASSFTGLNTEAFF. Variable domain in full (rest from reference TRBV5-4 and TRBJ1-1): ETGVTQSPTHLIKTRGQQVTLRCSSQSGHNTVSWYQQALGQGPQFIFQYYREEENGRGNFPPRFSGLQFPNYSSELNVNALELDDSALYLCASSFTGLNTEAFFGQGTRLTVV.

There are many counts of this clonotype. The CDR3 nucleotides are TGTGCCAGCACCCCAGGACTAGCGGGAGTGTATGAGCAGTTCTTC. Its translation is CASTPGLAGVYEQFF. J is TRBJ2-1 and V is TRBV27, with 13 bases identical to TRBD2. The CDR3 has 15 amino acids. Germline V gene lookup returns CDR1 MNHEY and CDR2 SMNVEV (reference sequence). V shed 7 bases and J 8 bases; nucleotides not matched to a gene: 8.

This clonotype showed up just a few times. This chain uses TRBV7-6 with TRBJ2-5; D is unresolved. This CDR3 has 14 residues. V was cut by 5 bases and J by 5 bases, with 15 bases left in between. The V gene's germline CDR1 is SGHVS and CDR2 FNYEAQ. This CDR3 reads CASSAATTRETQYF. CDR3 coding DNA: TGTGCCAGCAGCGCCGCGACCACGCGCGAGACCCAGTACTTC.

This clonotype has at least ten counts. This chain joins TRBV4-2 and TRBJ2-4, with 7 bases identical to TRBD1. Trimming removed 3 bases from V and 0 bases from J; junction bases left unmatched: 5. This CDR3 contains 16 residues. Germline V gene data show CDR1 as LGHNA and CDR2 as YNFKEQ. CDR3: CASSQGQFGAKNIQYF. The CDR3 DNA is TGTGCCAGCAGCCAGGGACAGTTTGGAGCCAAAAACATTCAGTACTTC.

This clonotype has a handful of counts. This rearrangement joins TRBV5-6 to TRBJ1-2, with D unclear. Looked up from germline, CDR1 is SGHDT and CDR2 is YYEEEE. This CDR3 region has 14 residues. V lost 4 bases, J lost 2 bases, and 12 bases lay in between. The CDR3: CASSPVSENYGYTF. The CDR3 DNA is TGTGCCAGCAGCCCCGTGTCGGAAAACTATGGCTACACCTTC.

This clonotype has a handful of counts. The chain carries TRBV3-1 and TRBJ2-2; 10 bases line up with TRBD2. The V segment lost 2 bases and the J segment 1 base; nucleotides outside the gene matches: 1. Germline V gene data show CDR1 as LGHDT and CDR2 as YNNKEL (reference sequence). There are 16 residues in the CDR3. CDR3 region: CASSQLAGVNTGELFF. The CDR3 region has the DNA TGTGCCAGCAGCCAACTAGCGGGGGTGAACACCGGGGAGCTGTTTTTT.

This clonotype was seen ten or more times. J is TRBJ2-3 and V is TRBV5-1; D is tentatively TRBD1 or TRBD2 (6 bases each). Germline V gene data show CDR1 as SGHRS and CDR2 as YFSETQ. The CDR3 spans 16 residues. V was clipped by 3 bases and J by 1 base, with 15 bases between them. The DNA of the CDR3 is TGCGCCAGCAGCTGGAGGGGGGATGCGGGCACAGATACGCAGTATTTT. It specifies CASSWRGDAGTDTQYF.

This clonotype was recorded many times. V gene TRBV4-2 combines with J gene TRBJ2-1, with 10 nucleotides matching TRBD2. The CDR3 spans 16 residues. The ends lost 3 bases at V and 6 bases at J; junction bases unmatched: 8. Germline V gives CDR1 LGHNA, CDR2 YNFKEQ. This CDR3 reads CASSQGGTSVTNEQFF. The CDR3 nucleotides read TGTGCCAGCAGCCAGGGCGGGACTAGCGTGACCAATGAGCAGTTCTTC.

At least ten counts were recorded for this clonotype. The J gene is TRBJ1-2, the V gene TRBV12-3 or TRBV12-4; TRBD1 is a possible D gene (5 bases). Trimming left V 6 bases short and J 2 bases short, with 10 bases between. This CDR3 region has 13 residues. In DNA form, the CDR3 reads TGTGCCAGCAGAAGGGACTTAAACTATGGCTACACCTTC. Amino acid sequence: CASRRDLNYGYTF.

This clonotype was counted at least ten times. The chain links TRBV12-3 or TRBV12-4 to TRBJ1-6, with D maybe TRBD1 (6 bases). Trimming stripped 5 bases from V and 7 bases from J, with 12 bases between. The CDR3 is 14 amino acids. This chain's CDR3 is CASSPTGENSPLHF. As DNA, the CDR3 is TGTGCCAGCAGTCCGACAGGAGAGAATTCACCCCTCCACTTT.

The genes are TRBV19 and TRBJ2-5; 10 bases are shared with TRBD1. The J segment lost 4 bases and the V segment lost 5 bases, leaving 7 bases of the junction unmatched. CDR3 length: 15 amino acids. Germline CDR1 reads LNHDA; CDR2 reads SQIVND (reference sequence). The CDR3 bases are TGTGCCAGTAGTGACCATGGGACAGGGGCAGAGACCCAGTACTTC. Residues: CASSDHGTGAETQYF.

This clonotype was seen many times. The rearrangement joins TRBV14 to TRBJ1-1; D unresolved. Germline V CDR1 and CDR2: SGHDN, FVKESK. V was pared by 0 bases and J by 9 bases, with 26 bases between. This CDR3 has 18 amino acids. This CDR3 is CASSQDFAVKGKSYQAFF. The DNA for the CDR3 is TGTGCCAGCAGCCAAGATTTCGCCGTTAAAGGTAAATCGTATCAAGCTTTCTTT.

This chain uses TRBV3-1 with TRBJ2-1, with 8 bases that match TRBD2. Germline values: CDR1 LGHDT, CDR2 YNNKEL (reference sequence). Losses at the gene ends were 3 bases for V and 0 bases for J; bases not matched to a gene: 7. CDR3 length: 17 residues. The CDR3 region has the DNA TGTGCCAGCAGCCACCTGACTAGCGAAGCCTCCTACAATGAGCAGTTCTTC. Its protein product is CASSHLTSEASYNEQFF.

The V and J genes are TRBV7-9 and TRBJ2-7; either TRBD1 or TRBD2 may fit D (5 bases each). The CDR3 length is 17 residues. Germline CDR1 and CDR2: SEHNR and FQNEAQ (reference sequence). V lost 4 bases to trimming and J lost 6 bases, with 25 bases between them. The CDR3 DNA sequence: TGTGCCAGCAGCTCAGGGAACCGGGAACTTCCCGTCGGCGAGCAGTACTTC. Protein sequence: CASSSGNRELPVGEQYF.

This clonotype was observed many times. The CDR3 DNA follows: TGTGCCAGCAGCTTATGGGCCGTCCCCCCTCAGGCGGGGGAGGGGAGCTCCTACAATGAGCAGTTCTTC. Residues: CASSLWAVPPQAGEGSSYNEQFF. The genes are TRBV7-3 and TRBJ2-1, with TRBD2 identical over 7 bases. The V gene end was trimmed by 2 bases and the J gene end by 0 bases; junction bases not matched to a gene: 25. The germline V gene encodes CDR1 SGHTA and CDR2 FQGTGA. This CDR3 has 23 amino acids.

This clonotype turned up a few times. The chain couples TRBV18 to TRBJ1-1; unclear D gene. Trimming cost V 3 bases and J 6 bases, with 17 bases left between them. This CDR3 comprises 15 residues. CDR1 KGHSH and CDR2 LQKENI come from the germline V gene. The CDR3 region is CASSPSRAGGPEAFF. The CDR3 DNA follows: TGTGCCAGCTCACCCTCAAGGGCAGGTGGGCCTGAAGCTTTCTTT.